A selection of T cell receptor beta chains follows, all from one sample in a study of T cell repertoires in cytomegalovirus infection. From the reads, TCRdb called clonotypes with MiXCR, one entry per CDR3 protein. The table lists around 710,000 distinct CDR3 sequences, 29% of them singletons. These TCRs' antigens remain unknown. The sequences come from cultured CD8+ T cells from PBMCs, collected from culture after CMV antigen stimulation. Receptors originate from a human donor in good health (CMV status not recorded). Some clones in this sample may be carry-over from other donors' samples. The CDR3 runs from the conserved cysteine through the conserved F or W. D genes are given only for firm matches. Clone size is not always given. Where it is, it says once, few, many or a class for expanded clones.

clone_size d_call j_call v_call cdr3_nt cdr3_aa
. . TRBJ2-7 TRBV7-2 TGTGCCAGCAGCTTAGGGGGAATCGCCTACGAGCAGTACTTC CASSLGGIAYEQYF
. . TRBJ2-7 TRBV6-5 TGTGCCAGCAGTTACTCGGGGGTGACCTACGAGCAGTACTTC CASSYSGVTYEQYF
. . TRBJ1-4 TRBV7-9 TGTGCCAGCAGTTCCGGGGCGCTAGGCCGCGAAAAACTGTTTTTT CASSSGALGREKLFF
. . TRBJ2-2 TRBV6-1 TGTGCCAGCAGTTATTTTCCCGGGACTCCGAACACCGGGGAGCTGTTTTTT CASSYFPGTPNTGELFF
many . TRBJ1-4 TRBV28 TGTGCCAGCAGTTTTTTCTTGAGGCAGGAGGATGAAAAACTGTTTTTT CASSFFLRQEDEKLFF
many TRBD1 TRBJ2-1 TRBV7-8 TGTGCCAGCAGCTTAGCCGGACAGGGATACAATGAGCAGTTCTTC CASSLAGQGYNEQFF
many TRBD1 TRBJ1-6 TRBV19 TGTGCCAGTAGTGCTCCGGGACAGGGGAATTCACCCCTCCACTTT CASSAPGQGNSPLHF
few TRBD1 TRBJ1-2 TRBV6-1 TGTGCCATGATAAGCCGGGACAGACCCTATGGCTACACCTTC CAMISRDRPYGYTF
few TRBD2 TRBJ2-2 TRBV27 TGTGCCAGCAGTCTAGCGGAGGGCTCCCGGGAGCTGTTTTTT CASSLAEGSRELFF
. . TRBJ1-1 TRBV7-6 TGTGCCAGCAGCTTAGGTATTCTCAGGGGCATGAACACTGAAGCTTTCTTT CASSLGILRGMNTEAFF
few TRBD1 TRBJ1-2 TRBV5-4 TGTGCCAGCAGCTGGGAAATAGGACAGGGTCTGGTGGGCTACACCTTC CASSWEIGQGLVGYTF
few . TRBJ2-5 TRBV5-1 TGCGCCAGCAGCTTGGGCGTAGTCCAAGAGACCCAGTACTTC CASSLGVVQETQYF
many . TRBJ2-1 TRBV19 TGTGCCAGTAGGCCCTTAGGCACCTACAATGAGCAGTTCTTC CASRPLGTYNEQFF
. . TRBJ1-6 TRBV2 TGTGCCAGCACTGCGGATTCACCCCTCCACTTT CASTADSPLHF
. . TRBJ2-3 TRBV6-5 TGTGCCAGCAGTTACTCGAGTCTTGCCTCAGATACGCAGTATTTT CASSYSSLASDTQYF
. TRBD1 TRBJ1-2 TRBV4-1 TGCGCCAGCAGCCAAGACACCGTTGGGACAGGGATCTATGGCTACACCTTC CASSQDTVGTGIYGYTF
once TRBD1 TRBJ2-2 TRBV5-5 TGTGCCAGCAGCCCGAACAGGGGGCTCACCGGGGAGCTGTTTTTT CASSPNRGLTGELFF
. . TRBJ2-1 TRBV6-1 TGTGCCAGCAAACGAGCGGGTCTTTCTTACAATGAGCAGTTCTTC CASKRAGLSYNEQFF
many TRBD2 TRBJ2-2 TRBV7-9 TGTGCCAGCAGCCCTCCGGGGAGGGGGAACACCGGGGAGCTGTTTTTT CASSPPGRGNTGELFF